The entry below describes one T cell receptor beta chain. Antigen: not known. The data belong to a study of cytomegalovirus exposure and HLA in healthy donors. Background on the study: Ancestry clustering placed roughly 86% of several hundred genotyped donors in the Caucasian-associated cluster. Points from the study as a whole: Looking again later, the authors saw that most CMV-associated TCR beta chains seemed HLA-restricted. Later analysis found that TCR beta chains associated with HLA were more clonally expanded than other, equally common chains. A later analysis found common viral pathogens apparently linked to several of the most significant clusters.

It was with 60 Vbeta and 13 Jbeta primers that the PCR ran. Assay used: immunoSEQ multiplex PCR; TCRdb lists only in-frame clones, some missing. The table includes tens of thousands of clones, around four fifths detected once. The specimen was PBMCs. This receptor was taken from a man younger than 40 in good health and CMV-seropositive.

The CDR3 region is CASGGGDWVNTGELFF. CDR3 nucleotides: TGTGCCAGCGGGGGGGGCGATTGGGTGAACACCGGGGAGCTGTTTTTT. J is TRBJ2-2 and V is TRBV9; a possible D gene is TRBD2 (7 bases). The CDR3 has 16 residues. Per germline, CDR1 SGDLS and CDR2 YYNGEE. Trimming stripped 7 bases from V and 1 base from J, with 17 bases between.